This paragraph reports one T cell receptor (beta chain). What it binds is not known. The data were taken from a study of vaccination effects on CD4 cells after COVID-19. Libraries were prepared by immunoSEQ multiplex PCR; TCRdb keeps only in-frame clonotypes and omits some of them. The repertoire holds some 27,000 clones, 65% seen once, with 9.9% in the top ten. Germline assignment: CDR1 MRHNA and CDR2 SNTAGT. Trimming pared 0 bases from V and 3 bases from J, leaving 11 bases between. The CDR3 is made up of 15 amino acids. CD4+ T cell isolation took place after more than eight days of culture. Sequenced here: CD4+ T cells from PBMCs cultured without peptide, sampled before COVID-19 vaccination. This receptor was obtained from a human donor who received a COVID-19 vaccine. The chain combines TRBV6-4 with TRBJ1-1, with D possibly being TRBD1 (5 bases). The DNA of the CDR3 is TGTGCCAGCAGTGACTCGTGGCAGGGCTACACTGAAGCTTTCTTT. This gives the protein CASSDSWQGYTEAFF.